This T cell receptor beta chain was profiled in a study of blood T cell repertoires in COVID-19. Across the whole study: PBMCs, B-cell-depleted T cells, or T cells were the source of the cDNA or gDNA that made up the material.

V trimming: 3 bases; J trimming: 8 bases; junction bases outside the gene matches: 12. The CDR3 runs 14 residues. Germline V lookup: CDR1 DFQATT, CDR2 SNEGSKA (reference sequence). Sequencing was performed with immunoSEQ multiplex PCR; in TCRdb, only in-frame clones are kept and a portion is missing. The table lists about 120,000 clones, approximately 83% of them singletons, with approximately 0.75% in the top ten. The chain has TRBV20-1 and TRBJ1-2, with 7 bases that match TRBD1. The source of this sequence is a woman aged 70 to 79 with acute or convalescent COVID-19. Material: peripheral blood. The CDR3 spells CSASDLQGVQGYTF. The CDR3 DNA reads as TGCAGTGCTAGTGACCTCCAGGGGGTACAGGGCTACACCTTC.